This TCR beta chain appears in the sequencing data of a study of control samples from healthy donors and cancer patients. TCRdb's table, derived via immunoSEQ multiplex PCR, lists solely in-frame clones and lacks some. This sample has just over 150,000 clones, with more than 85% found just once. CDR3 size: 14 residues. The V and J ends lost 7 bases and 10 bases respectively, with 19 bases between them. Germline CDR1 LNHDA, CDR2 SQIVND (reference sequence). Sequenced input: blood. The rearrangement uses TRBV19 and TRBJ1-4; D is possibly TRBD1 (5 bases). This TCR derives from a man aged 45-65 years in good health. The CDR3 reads CASTPGPAAGKLFF. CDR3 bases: TGTGCCAGTACCCCGGGACCTGCGGCGGGAAAACTGTTTTTT.